This T cell receptor (beta chain) came from a study of graft-versus-host responses after intestinal transplantation. About the research overall: Each patient got anti-thymocyte globulin induction, then tacrolimus and steroids for approximately 3 years.

Notes on this clone: Its cognate antigen is unknown.

The V gene's germline CDR1 is LGHNA and CDR2 YSLEER. The V segment lost 0 bases and the J segment 4 bases; nucleotides outside the gene matches: 13. The CDR3 runs 18 residues. Libraries were prepared by immunoSEQ multiplex PCR; TCRdb keeps only in-frame clonotypes and omits some of them. Here the sample spans 90,000 to 150,000 clones, roughly 95% being singletons. Study-level points and caveats: Graft-donor T cell macrochimerism coincided with high graft-versus-host to host-versus-graft clonal ratios in allografts.

This sample comprised unstimulated CD8+ T cells sorted from spleen or lymph node cells, obtained before intestinal transplant. The V and J genes are TRBV4-3 and TRBJ2-7; 9 bases match TRBD1. The TCR sequence derives from a human donor who received an intestinal transplant. The CDR3 loop reads CASSQDSPGQGLSYEQYF. The CDR3 DNA sequence: TGCGCCAGCAGCCAAGATTCCCCGGGACAGGGATTAAGTTACGAGCAGTACTTC.